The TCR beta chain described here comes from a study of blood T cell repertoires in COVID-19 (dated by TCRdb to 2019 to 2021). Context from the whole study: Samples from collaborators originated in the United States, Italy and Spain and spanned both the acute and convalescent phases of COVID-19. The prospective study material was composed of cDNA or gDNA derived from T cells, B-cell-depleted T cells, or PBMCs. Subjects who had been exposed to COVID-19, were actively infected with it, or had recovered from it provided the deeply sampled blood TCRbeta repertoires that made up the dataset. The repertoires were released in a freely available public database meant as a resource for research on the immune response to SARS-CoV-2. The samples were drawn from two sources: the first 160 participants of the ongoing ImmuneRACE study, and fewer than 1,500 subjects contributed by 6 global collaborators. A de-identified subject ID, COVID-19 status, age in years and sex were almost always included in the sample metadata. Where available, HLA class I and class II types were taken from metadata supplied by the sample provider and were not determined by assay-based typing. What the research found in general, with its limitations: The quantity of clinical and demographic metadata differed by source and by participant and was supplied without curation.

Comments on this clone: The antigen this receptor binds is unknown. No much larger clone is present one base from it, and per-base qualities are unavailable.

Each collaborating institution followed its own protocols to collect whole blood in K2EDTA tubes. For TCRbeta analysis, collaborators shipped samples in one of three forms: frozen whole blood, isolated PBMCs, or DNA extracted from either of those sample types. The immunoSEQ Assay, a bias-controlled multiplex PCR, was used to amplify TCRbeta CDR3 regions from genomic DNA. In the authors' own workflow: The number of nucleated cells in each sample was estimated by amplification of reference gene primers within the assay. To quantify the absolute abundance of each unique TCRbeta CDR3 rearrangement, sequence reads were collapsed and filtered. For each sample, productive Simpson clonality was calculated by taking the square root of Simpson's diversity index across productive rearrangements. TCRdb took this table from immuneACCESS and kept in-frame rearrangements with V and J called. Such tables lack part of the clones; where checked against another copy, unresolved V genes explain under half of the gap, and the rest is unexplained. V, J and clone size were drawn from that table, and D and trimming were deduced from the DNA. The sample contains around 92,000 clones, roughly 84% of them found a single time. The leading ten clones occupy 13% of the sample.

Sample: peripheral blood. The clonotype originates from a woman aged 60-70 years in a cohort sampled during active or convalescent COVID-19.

CDR3 protein: CASRSMRRANTEAFF. The nucleotides are TGTGCCAGCAGGTCTATGCGTCGAGCGAACACTGAAGCTTTCTTT. The rearrangement joined TRBV9 to TRBJ1-1; a confident D gene designation cannot be given. The CDR1 and CDR2 encoded by the germline V gene are SGDLS and YYNGEE. The junction carries 15 bases between V and J, which are trimmed by 5 bases and 1 base respectively. From cysteine to phenylalanine, the CDR3 is 15 amino acids long. CDR3 DNA only is kept here, 45 bases in frame from base 1.